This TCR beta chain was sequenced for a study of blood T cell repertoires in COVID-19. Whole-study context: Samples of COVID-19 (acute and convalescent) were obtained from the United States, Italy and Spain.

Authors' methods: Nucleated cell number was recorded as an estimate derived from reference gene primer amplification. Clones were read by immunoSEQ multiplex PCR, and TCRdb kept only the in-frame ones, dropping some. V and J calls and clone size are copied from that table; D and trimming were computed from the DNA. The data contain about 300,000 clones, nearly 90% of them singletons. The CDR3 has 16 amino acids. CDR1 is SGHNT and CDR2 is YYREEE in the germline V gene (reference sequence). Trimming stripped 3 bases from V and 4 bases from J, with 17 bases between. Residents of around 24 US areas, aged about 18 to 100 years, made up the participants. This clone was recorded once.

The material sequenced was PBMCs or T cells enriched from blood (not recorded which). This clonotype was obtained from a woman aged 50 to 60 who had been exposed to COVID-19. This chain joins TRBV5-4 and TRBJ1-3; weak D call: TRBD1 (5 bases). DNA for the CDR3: TGTGCCAGCAGCTGGGGGAGAGGTGGAGGGGGAAACACCATATATTTT. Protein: CASSWGRGGGGNTIYF.